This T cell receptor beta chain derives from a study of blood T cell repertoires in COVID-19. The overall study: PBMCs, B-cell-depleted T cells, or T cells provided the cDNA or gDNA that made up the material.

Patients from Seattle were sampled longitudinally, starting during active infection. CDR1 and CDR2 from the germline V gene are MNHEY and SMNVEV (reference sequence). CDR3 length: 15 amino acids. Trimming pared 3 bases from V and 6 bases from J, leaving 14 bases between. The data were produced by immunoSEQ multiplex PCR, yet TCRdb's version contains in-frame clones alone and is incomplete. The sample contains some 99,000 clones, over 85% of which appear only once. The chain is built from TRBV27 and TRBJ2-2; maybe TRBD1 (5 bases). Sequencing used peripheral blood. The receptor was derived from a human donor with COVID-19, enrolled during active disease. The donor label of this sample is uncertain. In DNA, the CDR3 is TGTGCCAGCAGTTTCTCCGGACATGGGGCCGGGGAGCTGTTTTTT. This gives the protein CASSFSGHGAGELFF.